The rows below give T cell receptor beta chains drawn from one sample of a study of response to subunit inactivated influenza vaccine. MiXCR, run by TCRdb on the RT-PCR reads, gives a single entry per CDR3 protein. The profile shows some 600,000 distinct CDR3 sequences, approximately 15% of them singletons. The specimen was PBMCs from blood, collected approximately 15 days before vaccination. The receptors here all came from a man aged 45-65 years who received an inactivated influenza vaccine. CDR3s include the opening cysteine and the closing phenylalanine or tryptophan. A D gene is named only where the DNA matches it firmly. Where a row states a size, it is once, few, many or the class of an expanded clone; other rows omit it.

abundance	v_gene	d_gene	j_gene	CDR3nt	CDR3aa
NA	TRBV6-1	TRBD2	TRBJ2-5	TGTGCCAGCAGTCCCGGGGCTAGCGGGAGAATGCAAGCGACCCAGTACTTC	CASSPGASGRMQATQYF
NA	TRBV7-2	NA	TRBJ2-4	TGTGCCAGCAGCCCCCAGGGAGGCCCGCGGAACATTCAGTACTTC	CASSPQGGPRNIQYF
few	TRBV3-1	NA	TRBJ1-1	TGTGCCAGCAGCCAAGGGATCCTAAACACTGAAGCTTTCTTT	CASSQGILNTEAFF
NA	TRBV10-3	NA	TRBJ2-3	TGTGCCATCAGTGAGGTCGGTAGCACAGATACGCAGTATTTT	CAISEVGSTDTQYF
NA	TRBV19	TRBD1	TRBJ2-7	TGTGCCAGTAGTGCCGACAGGGGCCGAGACTACGAGCAGTACTTC	CASSADRGRDYEQYF
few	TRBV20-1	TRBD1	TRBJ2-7	TGCAGTGCTCCCGGGACAGGGTTGATCGAGCAGTACTTC	CSAPGTGLIEQYF
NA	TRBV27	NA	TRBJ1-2	TGTGCCAGCAGTTTGGGACCCGAAGCCATCTATGGCTACACCTTC	CASSLGPEAIYGYTF
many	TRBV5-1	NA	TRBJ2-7	TGCGCCAGCAGCTTGTTATCGGGGGAGCAGTACTTC	CASSLLSGEQYF
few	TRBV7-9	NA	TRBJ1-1	TGTGCCAGCAGCTACACCCGGGTGAACACTGAAGCTTTCTTT	CASSYTRVNTEAFF
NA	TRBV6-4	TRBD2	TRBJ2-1	TGTGCCAGCAGGCTAAGAACTAGCGGGGCCTGGTTGGCCAACAATGAGCAGTTCTTC	CASRLRTSGAWLANNEQFF
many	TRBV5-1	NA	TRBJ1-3	TGCGCCAGCAGCTCCCGGACAGCGGACTCTGGAAACACCATATATTTT	CASSSRTADSGNTIYF
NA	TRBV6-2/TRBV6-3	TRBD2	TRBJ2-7	TGTGCCACCCGAGGGACTAGCGGGCGAAGAACCTACGAGCAGTACTTC	CATRGTSGRRTYEQYF
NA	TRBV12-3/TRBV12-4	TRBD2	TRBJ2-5	TGTGCCAGCAGTTCAGGACTAGCATGGAAAGAGACCCAGTACTTC	CASSSGLAWKETQYF
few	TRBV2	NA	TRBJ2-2	TGTGCCAGCACGTGGACAGCTGCCGGGACCGGGGAGCTGTTTTTT	CASTWTAAGTGELFF
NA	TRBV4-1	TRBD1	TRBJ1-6	TGCGCCAGCAGAGACGGACAGGGGGCCTATAATTCACCCCTCCACTTT	CASRDGQGAYNSPLHF
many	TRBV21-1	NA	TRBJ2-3	TGTGCCAGCAGCAAGGGCCAGCGGGAGGGTTGCACAGATACGCAGTATTTT	CASSKGQREGCTDTQYF
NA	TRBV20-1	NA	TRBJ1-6	TGCAGTGCTAGAGCCCCCCCGGGGCTGGAGAATTCACCCCTCCACTTT	CSARAPPGLENSPLHF
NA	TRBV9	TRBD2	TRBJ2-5	TGTGCCAGCAGCGTGGGACTAGCGGGAGAGACCCAGTACTTC	CASSVGLAGETQYF
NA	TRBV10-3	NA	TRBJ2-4	TGTGCCATCAGTGAAGGCGGGAACGCGGACATTCAGTACTTC	CAISEGGNADIQYF
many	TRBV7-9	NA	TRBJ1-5	TGTGCCAGCAGCTTAGACGGCGGTCAGCCCCAGCATTTT	CASSLDGGQPQHF
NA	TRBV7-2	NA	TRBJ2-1	TGTGCCAGCAGCACACCGGGGTCTTACAATGAGCAGTTCTTC	CASSTPGSYNEQFF
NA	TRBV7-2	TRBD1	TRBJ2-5	TGTGCCAGCAGCCCGGCGGGACAGGGGGCAGGGGAGACCCAGTACTTC	CASSPAGQGAGETQYF
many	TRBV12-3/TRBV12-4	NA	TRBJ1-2	TGTGCCAGCAGTTTCTCTAATGCCTATGGCTACACCTTC	CASSFSNAYGYTF
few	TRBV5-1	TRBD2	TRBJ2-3	TGCGCCAGCACCCCGTTTCGCGGGAGAGATACGCAGTATTTT	CASTPFRGRDTQYF
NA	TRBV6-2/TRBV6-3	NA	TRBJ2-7	TGTGCCAGCGGAAGGGCAGGCTACGAGCAGTACTTC	CASGRAGYEQYF
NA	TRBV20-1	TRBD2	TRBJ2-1	TGCAGTGCTAGACTAGCGGGGGCCTACAATGAGCAGTTCTTC	CSARLAGAYNEQFF
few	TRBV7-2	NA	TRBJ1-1	TGTGCCAGCAGCAACCCCACAGAGAACACTGAAGCTTTCTTT	CASSNPTENTEAFF
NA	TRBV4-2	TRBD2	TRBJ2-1	TGTGCCAGCACCCCCCATGATTCGGGAGGGCCCTCTGCTGAGCAGTTCTTC	CASTPHDSGGPSAEQFF
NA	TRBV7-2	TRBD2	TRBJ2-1	TGTGCCAGCAGCTTAGAACTAGCGGCGGTAAATGAGCAGTTCTTC	CASSLELAAVNEQFF
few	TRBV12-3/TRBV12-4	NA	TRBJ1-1	TGTGCCAGCAGTTTATGGGGGCTGAACACTGAAGCTTTCTTT	CASSLWGLNTEAFF
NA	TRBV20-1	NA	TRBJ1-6	TGCAGTGCTAGAGATAGGGACGGACCTAGCCCCCTCCACTTT	CSARDRDGPSPLHF
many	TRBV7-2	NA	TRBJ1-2	TGTGCCAGCAGCAATCTTCGGCCAGGGACCTATGGCTACACCTTC	CASSNLRPGTYGYTF
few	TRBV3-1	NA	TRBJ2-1	TGTGCCAGCAGCCAAGATGTTTCTTCCTACAATGAGCAGTTCTTC	CASSQDVSSYNEQFF
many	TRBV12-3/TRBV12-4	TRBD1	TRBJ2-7	TGTGCCAGCAGTCTGGGGACAGGAGGGAACTACGAGCAGTACTTC	CASSLGTGGNYEQYF
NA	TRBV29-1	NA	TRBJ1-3	TGCAGCATACAGGTCTCTGGAAACACCATATATTTT	CSIQVSGNTIYF
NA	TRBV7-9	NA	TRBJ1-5	TGTGCCAGCAGCTCAGGATCACTTCAGCCCCAGCATTTT	CASSSGSLQPQHF
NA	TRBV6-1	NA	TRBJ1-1	TGTGCCAGCAGTACCCCTCGGAACACTGAAGCTTTCTTT	CASSTPRNTEAFF
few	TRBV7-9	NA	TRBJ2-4	TGTGCCAGCAGCCACATACCCCGGGGTATCAACATTCAGTACTTC	CASSHIPRGINIQYF
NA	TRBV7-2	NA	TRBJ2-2	TGTGCCAGCAGCCCCCTAAGCTTCACCGGGGAGCTGTTTTTT	CASSPLSFTGELFF
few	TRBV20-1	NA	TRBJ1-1	TGCAGTGCTAGATCCCTGGGGAACACTGAAGCTTTCTTT	CSARSLGNTEAFF
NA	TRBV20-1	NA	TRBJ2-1	TGCAGTGCTAGAGGCTCCTATTCCGCTCCACTGGAGGGCCCGGGGCGGTTCTTC	CSARGSYSAPLEGPGRFF
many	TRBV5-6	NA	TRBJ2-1	TGTGCCAGCAGTTCCAGAGGGGTCGCGTCCTACAATGAGCAGTTCTTC	CASSSRGVASYNEQFF
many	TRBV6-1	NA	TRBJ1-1	TGTGCCAGCAGTGAGGGGGTTGTCGGCACTGAAGCTTTCTTT	CASSEGVVGTEAFF
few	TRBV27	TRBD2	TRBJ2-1	TGTGCCAGCAGTTTATCGGGACTAGCGGACAATGAGCAGTTCTTC	CASSLSGLADNEQFF
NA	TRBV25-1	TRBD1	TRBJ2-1	TGTGCCAGCGGCCCAGGGGGATTTAATGAGCAGTTCTTC	CASGPGGFNEQFF
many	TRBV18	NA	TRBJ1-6	TGTGCCAGCTCACCGACGACAGTTAATTCACCCCTCCACTTT	CASSPTTVNSPLHF
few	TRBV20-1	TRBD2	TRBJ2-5	TGCAGTGCCCATAGCGGGAGGGAAGAGACCCAGTACTTC	CSAHSGREETQYF
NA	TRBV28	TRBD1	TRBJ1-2	TGTGCCAGCAGTCCAGCCGGGACAGGGGCTGGCTACACCTTC	CASSPAGTGAGYTF
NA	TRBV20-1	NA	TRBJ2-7	TGCAGTGCTAGCCCCGGACTACCTTACTCCTACGAGCAGTACTTC	CSASPGLPYSYEQYF
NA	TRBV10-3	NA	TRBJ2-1	TGTGCCATCAGTCGGGACTCCCGCAATGAGCAGTTCTTC	CAISRDSRNEQFF
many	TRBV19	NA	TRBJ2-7	TGTGCCAGTAGTATCCGGGACACCTCTACGAAGCAGTACTTC	CASSIRDTSTKQYF
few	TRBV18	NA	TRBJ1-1	TGTGCCAGCTCACCACCTAACCAACCTGAAGCTTTCTTT	CASSPPNQPEAFF
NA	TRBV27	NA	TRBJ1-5	TGTGCCAGCAGTTTTTTAGGGGTTTCTCAGCCCCAGCATTTT	CASSFLGVSQPQHF
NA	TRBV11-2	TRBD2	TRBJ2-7	TGTGCCAGCAGCGACCGGACTAGCGGGGGCTACGAGCAGTACTTC	CASSDRTSGGYEQYF
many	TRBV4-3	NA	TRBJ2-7	TGCGCCAGCAGCCAAGATAGGTTTTCCCCTTCCTACGAGCAGTACTTC	CASSQDRFSPSYEQYF
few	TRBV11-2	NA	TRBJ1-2	TGTGCCAGCAGCTTAGATCAGTACTATGGCTACACCTTC	CASSLDQYYGYTF
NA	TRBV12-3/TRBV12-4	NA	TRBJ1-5	TGTGCCAGCAGTTTAGCGGACCAGGATCAGCCCCAGCATTTT	CASSLADQDQPQHF
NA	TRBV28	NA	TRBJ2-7	TGTGCAGTCAAGGGGACTCCAACCTACGAGCAGTACTTC	CAVKGTPTYEQYF
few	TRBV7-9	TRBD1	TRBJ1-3	TGTGCCAGCAGCCAGGGACAGAGCTCTGGAAACACCATATATTTT	CASSQGQSSGNTIYF
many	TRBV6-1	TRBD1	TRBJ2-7	TGTGCCAGCAGCCTCGTCAGGACAGGGGGACACGAGCAGTACTTC	CASSLVRTGGHEQYF